A single sample is the source of the 9 T cell receptor beta chains below, sequenced in a study of T-cell reconstitution after alpha-beta-depleted transplantation in children. Construction of the TCRbeta library involved unique molecular identifiers. In TCRdb, the PCR reads were re-called with MiXCR into one record per CDR3 protein. Among roughly 300,000 distinct CDR3 sequences listed, more than 8% were seen once. The material sequenced was PBMCs from the stem cell graft donor, taken from the stem cell graft. All receptors come from a human donor who donated a stem cell graft to a child with SCID.

V is TRBV10-3 and J is TRBJ2-5, with a tentative D call TRBD2 (7 bases). This CDR3 has 15 amino acids. Germline V gene lookup returns CDR1 ENHRY and CDR2 SYGVKD. The V gene lost 10 bases and the J gene lost 5 bases, with 23 bases spanning the gap. The CDR3 loop reads CATGGGGALQETQYF. CDR3 nucleotide sequence: TGTGCCACCGGAGGGGGGGGAGCCCTACAGGAGACCCAGTACTTC.

Ten or more counts support this clonotype. The chain's CDR3 is CASSLRGRTEAFF. CDR3 bases: TGTGCCAGCAGCTTAAGGGGAAGGACTGAAGCTTTCTTT. This chain connects TRBV7-8 to TRBJ1-1; D is perhaps TRBD1 (5 bases). This CDR3 is 13 amino acids long. The germline V and J ends were trimmed by 2 bases and 5 bases, with 9 bases remaining between them. Germline V gene data show CDR1 as SGHVS and CDR2 as FQNEAQ.

This clonotype was counted only a few times. The chain carries TRBV15 and TRBJ1-5; D may be TRBD1 (6 bases). The CDR3 extends over 15 amino acids. V shed 0 bases and J shed 4 bases, with 10 bases lying between them. Looked up from germline, CDR1 is LNHNV and CDR2 is YYDKDF (reference sequence). The CDR3 nucleotides are TGTGCCACCAGCAGAGATGTGGGGGCAAATCAGCCCCAGCATTTT. Amino acid sequence: CATSRDVGANQPQHF. Using reference TRBV15 and TRBJ1-5 for the parts outside the CDR3, the full variable domain is DAMVIQNPRYQVTQFGKPVTLSCSQTLNHNVMYWYQQKSSQAPKLLFHYYDKDFNNEADTPDNFQSRRPNTSFCFLDIRSPGLGDTAMYLCATSRDVGANQPQHFGDGTRLSIL.

This clonotype has more than one count but fewer than ten. This rearrangement joins TRBV5-1 to TRBJ2-7; TRBD1 matches 7 bases. The germline gives CDR1 SGHRS, CDR2 YFSETQ. The CDR3 has 12 amino acids. The V and J ends lost 4 bases and 5 bases, in that order; junction bases with no gene match: 3. The CDR3 DNA sequence: TGCGCCAGCAGCCATACAGGGGACGAGCAGTACTTC. It codes for CASSHTGDEQYF.

This clonotype was seen a few times. The chain couples TRBV2 to TRBJ1-1; D gene unclear. The CDR3 runs to 14 residues. Germline lookup yields CDR1 SNHLY and CDR2 FYNNEI. V lost 5 bases, J lost 5 bases, and 15 bases lay in between. The CDR3 sequence is CASSWQPGGTEAFF. CDR3 DNA sequence: TGTGCCAGCAGTTGGCAACCGGGAGGAACTGAAGCTTTCTTT.

J is TRBJ1-5 and V is TRBV10-3; a possible D gene is TRBD1 (5 bases). Germline CDR1 and CDR2: ENHRY and SYGVKD. The CDR3 totals 13 residues. Trimming took 3 bases from V and 7 from J, leaving 10 bases between them. CDR3 sequence: CAISDRDGQPQHF. For the CDR3, the DNA is TGTGCCATCAGTGATCGGGACGGACAGCCCCAGCATTTT.

This clonotype was recorded a few times. CDR3: CASSLAGGQLSTEAFF. The CDR3 nucleotides read TGCGCCAGCAGCTTGGCCGGGGGACAGCTAAGCACTGAAGCTTTCTTT. The gene calls are TRBV5-1 and TRBJ1-1; 7 bases map to TRBD1. Germline V gene sequence: CDR1 SGHRS, CDR2 YFSETQ. V lost 0 bases, J lost 4 bases, and 9 bases stayed unmatched. CDR3 length: 16 amino acids.

This clonotype was observed many times. This chain uses TRBV5-1 with TRBJ2-2; 8 bases agree with TRBD1. This CDR3 is 14 amino acids long. The V segment lost 4 bases and the J segment 1 base; nucleotides outside the gene matches: 0. Germline V CDR1 and CDR2: SGHRS, YFSETQ. CDR3 amino acids: CASSGTGNTGELFF. CDR3 nucleotides: TGCGCCAGCAGCGGGACAGGGAACACCGGGGAGCTGTTTTTT.

This clonotype was found many times. The chain has TRBV10-3 and TRBJ2-3; D possibly corresponds to TRBD2 (5 bases). V lost 6 bases and J lost 0, with 10 bases in between. The CDR3 spans 14 residues. Germline V lookup: CDR1 ENHRY, CDR2 SYGVKD. The CDR3 nucleotides read TGTGCCATCAGGGGAGAGAAGAGCACAGATACGCAGTATTTT. Translated: CAIRGEKSTDTQYF.